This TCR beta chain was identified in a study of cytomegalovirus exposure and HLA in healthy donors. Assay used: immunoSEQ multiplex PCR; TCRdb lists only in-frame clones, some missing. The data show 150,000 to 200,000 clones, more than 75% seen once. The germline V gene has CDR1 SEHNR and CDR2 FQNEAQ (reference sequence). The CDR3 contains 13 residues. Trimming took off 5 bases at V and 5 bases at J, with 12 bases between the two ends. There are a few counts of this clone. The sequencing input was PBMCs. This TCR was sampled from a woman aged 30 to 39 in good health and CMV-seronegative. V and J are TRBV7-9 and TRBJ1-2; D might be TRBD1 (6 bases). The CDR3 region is CASSTQGSYGYTF. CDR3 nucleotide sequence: TGTGCCAGCAGCACTCAGGGGTCGTATGGCTACACCTTC.